Below, 28 T cell receptor beta chains from the same sample are listed, as sequenced in a study of cytomegalovirus exposure and HLA in healthy donors. Sequenced by immunoSEQ multiplex PCR; TCRdb stores in-frame clones only, minus some. The sample shows 200,000 to 250,000 clones, approximately 87% of them seen only once. Input material: PBMCs. These receptors all stem from a woman in her late teens or twenties in good health and CMV-seronegative.

This sequence joins TRBV7-9 and TRBJ1-4; D ambiguous. Germline loops: CDR1 SEHNR, CDR2 FQNEAQ (reference sequence). This CDR3 has 14 amino acids. V was shortened by 3 bases and J by 5 bases, with 10 bases between the two germline ends. The CDR3 bases are TGTGCCAGCAGCTTGGCGGGAGGGAATGAAAAACTGTTTTTT. Translated: CASSLAGGNEKLFF.

V gene TRBV2 combines with J gene TRBJ1-2; D may be TRBD1 (5 bases). The germline gives CDR1 SNHLY, CDR2 FYNNEI. V lost 4 bases and J 7 bases, leaving 16 bases between the germline ends. The CDR3 length is 14 residues. For the CDR3, the DNA is TGTGCCAGCAGTGGTGCAGGCCGGGGGGTTGGCTACACCTTC. Translation gives CASSGAGRGVGYTF.

The CDR3 sequence: CASSRQGSRQETQYF. In DNA, the CDR3 is TGTGCCAGCAGCCGACAGGGAAGTAGGCAAGAGACCCAGTACTTC. The chain employs TRBV2 and TRBJ2-5; 7 nucleotides line up with TRBD1. CDR1 and CDR2 from the germline V gene are SNHLY and FYNNEI. The length of the CDR3 is 15 residues. Trimming cost V 6 bases and J 2 bases; bases outside gene matches: 9. The complete variable domain, with remaining parts taken from reference TRBV2 and TRBJ2-5, reads EPEVTQTPSHQVTQMGQEVILRCVPISNHLYFYWYRQILGQKVEFLVSFYNNEISEKSEIFDDQFSVERPDGSNFTLKIRSTKLEDSAMYFCASSRQGSRQETQYFGPGTRLLVL.

The rearrangement uses TRBV6-1 and TRBJ2-1, with TRBD1 matching over 8 bases. Trimming removed 7 bases from V and 4 bases from J; junction bases left unmatched: 9. This CDR3 contains 15 residues. Germline-derived CDR1 and CDR2 are MNHNS and SASEGT. CDR3 in DNA: TGTGCCAGCAAACCCGGGACAGGACAATACAATGAGCAGTTCTTC. This codes for CASKPGTGQYNEQFF.

This chain links TRBV10-3 with TRBJ2-7; possible D gene TRBD1, 7 bases. The CDR3 covers 13 residues. V was trimmed by 4 bases and J by 6 bases, leaving 13 bases between them. Germline V gene lookup returns CDR1 ENHRY and CDR2 SYGVKD. The CDR3 DNA sequence: TGTGCCATCAGTGCCCGACAGGGAGGCGAGCAGTACTTC. Translation: CAISARQGGEQYF.

The chain has TRBV7-9 and TRBJ2-5; maybe TRBD1 (6 bases). The CDR3 extends over 14 amino acids. V was pared by 1 base and J by 4 bases, with 10 bases between. Germline CDR1 reads SEHNR; CDR2 reads FQNEAQ (reference sequence). The DNA of the CDR3 is TGTGCCAGCAGCTTAGACAGGGACGGAGAGACCCAGTACTTC. It codes for CASSLDRDGETQYF.

The sample holds one count of this clone. This chain links TRBV2 with TRBJ2-2; D gene unclear. The V gene's germline CDR1 is SNHLY and CDR2 FYNNEI. V lost 2 bases to trimming and J lost 8 bases, with 15 bases between them. The CDR3 is 15 amino acids. The DNA of the CDR3 is TGTGCCAGCAGTGAACCCCGGCTAGTTAGAGGGGAGCTGTTTTTT. It yields the protein CASSEPRLVRGELFF.

V is TRBV7-8 and J is TRBJ2-7; TRBD2 might be the D (5 bases). The V gene's germline CDR1 is SGHVS and CDR2 FQNEAQ. The CDR3 runs to 14 residues. Trimming removed 4 bases from V and 4 bases from J, with 14 bases in between. The CDR3 sequence is CASSSQVRVYEQYF. Written as DNA, the CDR3 is TGTGCCAGCAGCTCCCAGGTGAGGGTGTACGAGCAGTACTTC.

V gene TRBV9 combines with J gene TRBJ1-1; 7 nucleotides match TRBD1. CDR3 length: 13 amino acids. Losses at the gene ends were 6 bases for V and 6 bases for J; bases not matched to a gene: 8. The germline gives CDR1 SGDLS, CDR2 YYNGEE. This chain's CDR3 is CASNPTGEAEAFF. CDR3 DNA: TGTGCCAGCAACCCTACAGGGGAGGCTGAAGCTTTCTTT.

This clone was seen repeatedly, ten times or more. This chain joins TRBV6-1 and TRBJ1-3; the D is unclear. The CDR3 is 12 residues long. Germline CDR1 reads MNHNS; CDR2 reads SASEGT. Trimming removed 2 bases from V and 4 bases from J, with 3 bases in between. The CDR3 loop is CASSERGNTIYF. In DNA form, the CDR3 reads TGTGCCAGCAGTGAACGGGGAAACACCATATATTTT.

This chain joins TRBV6-5 and TRBJ1-2; D ambiguous. Trimming cost V 7 bases and J 2 bases, with 8 bases left between them. CDR1 is MNHEY, CDR2 SVGAGI, per germline. There are 12 residues in the CDR3. The chain's CDR3 is CASKGDNYGYTF. The CDR3 DNA sequence: TGTGCCAGCAAGGGAGACAACTATGGCTACACCTTC.

This clone was seen once. CDR3 nucleotides: TGTGCCAGCAGCGGAGGACGGGAAACAGACTATCAGCCCCAGCATTTT. The encoded protein is CASSGGRETDYQPQHF. V usage is TRBV9 and J usage is TRBJ1-5; D uncertain. The V gene's germline CDR1 is SGDLS and CDR2 YYNGEE. The CDR3 consists of 16 residues. Trimming pared 3 bases from V and 5 bases from J, leaving 18 bases between.

The chain joins TRBV7-2 to TRBJ2-6; 8 nucleotides line up with TRBD1. Looked up from germline, CDR1 is SGHTA and CDR2 is FQGNSA. CDR3 length equals 18 residues. V dropped 2 bases and J dropped 2; count of bases not matched to a gene: 8. CDR3 DNA: TGTGCCAGCAGCTTAAGGGGGGCGGACAGGGCTGGGGCCAACGTCCTGACTTTC. It specifies CASSLRGADRAGANVLTF.

This chain links TRBV6-1 with TRBJ2-5; D might be TRBD2 (7 bases). Trimming took off 1 base at V and 1 base at J, with 16 bases between the two ends. In germline, CDR1 is MNHNS, CDR2 SASEGT. The CDR3 loop spans 17 amino acids. The CDR3 DNA follows: TGTGCCAGCAGTGAAGAGGATGGCGGGGGCCTCCAAGAGACCCAGTACTTC. Amino acids: CASSEEDGGGLQETQYF.

The rearrangement joins TRBV2 to TRBJ1-6; 7 nucleotides line up with TRBD1. The V and J ends lost 9 bases and 10 bases, in that order; junction bases with no gene match: 9. Germline CDR1 SNHLY, CDR2 FYNNEI. This CDR3 region has 13 residues. The CDR3 here is CARALTGWSPLHF. CDR3 coding DNA: TGTGCCAGGGCCTTGACAGGGTGGTCACCCCTCCACTTT.

The chain has TRBV4-1 and TRBJ1-1; D gene ambiguous. The CDR3 has 12 amino acids. V gave up 4 bases and J gave up 4 bases, with 7 bases separating them. Germline-derived CDR1 and CDR2 are MGHRA and YSYEKL. The CDR3 loop reads CASSPEGTEAFF. In DNA, the CDR3 is TGCGCCAGCAGCCCAGAGGGCACTGAAGCTTTCTTT.

The rearrangement uses TRBV28 and TRBJ1-2; TRBD1 agrees at 12 bases. From germline, CDR1 is MDHEN and CDR2 SYDVKM. The CDR3 length is 17 residues. Unmatched junction bases numbered 13, after V lost 3 bases and J lost 8 bases. CDR3 DNA: TGTGCCAGCAGTTTCCCGGGACAGGGGGCGCGGGTTAAGGGCTACACCTTC. The encoded protein is CASSFPGQGARVKGYTF.

The V and J genes are TRBV6-5 and TRBJ2-7, with a weak D call TRBD1 (5 bases). This CDR3 has 14 residues. V was pared by 7 bases and J by 5 bases, with 18 bases between. In germline, CDR1 is MNHEY, CDR2 SVGAGI. The CDR3 region is CASTVRRGSDEQYF. The CDR3, as DNA: TGTGCCAGCACCGTACGAAGGGGCTCGGACGAGCAGTACTTC.

A single count supports this clone. This chain connects TRBV2 to TRBJ1-6; D is unresolved. Trimming pared 2 bases from V and 4 bases from J, leaving 9 bases between. In germline, CDR1 is SNHLY, CDR2 FYNNEI. The CDR3 runs 15 residues. Here the CDR3 reads CASSESLGYNSPLHF. CDR3 DNA sequence: TGTGCCAGCAGTGAATCCCTGGGTTATAATTCACCCCTCCACTTT.

In DNA form, the CDR3 reads TGCGCCAGCAGCCAGGCGACGGGAAGTCCCTACGAGCAGTACTTC. It codes for CASSQATGSPYEQYF. This chain connects TRBV4-1 to TRBJ2-7; tentative D call: TRBD2 (5 bases). V was clipped by 3 bases and J by 2 bases, with 14 bases between them. The CDR3 is 15 residues long. Germline V CDR1 and CDR2: MGHRA, YSYEKL.

This clone was detected only a few times. The chain couples TRBV7-2 to TRBJ1-2, with a possible D match to TRBD1 (5 bases). The CDR3 is 13 residues long. In germline, CDR1 is SGHTA, CDR2 FQGNSA. Deletions cut 5 bases from V and 3 bases from J, with 10 bases between. The CDR3 sequence is CASSPVGDYGYTF. The CDR3 bases are TGTGCCAGCAGCCCAGTGGGGGACTATGGCTACACCTTC.

This clone appeared once. The CDR3 region has the DNA TGTGCCACGAGGGACCGGTCTGCCAAAAACATTCAGTACTTC. Amino acids: CATRDRSAKNIQYF. The chain employs TRBV10-3 and TRBJ2-4; D assignment may be TRBD1 or TRBD2 (5 bases each). Germline V gene data show CDR1 as ENHRY and CDR2 as SYGVKD. The CDR3 has 14 residues. The ends were cut back, 10 bases at V and 1 base at J, with 14 bases in the middle.

The V call is TRBV1, the J call TRBJ1-5; the D call TRBD1 from the table was never checked on the DNA. TRBV1 is given as a pseudogene. The CDR3 spans 14 residues. CDR3 in amino acids: CTSSRYRDLRPQHF. In DNA, the CDR3 is TGCACCAGCAGCCGCTACAGGGACCTGAGGCCCCAGCATTTT.

The chain couples TRBV28 to TRBJ1-2, with no clear D. The CDR3 has 12 residues. Trimming took 6 bases from V and 7 from J, leaving 12 bases between them. CDR1 is MDHEN, CDR2 SYDVKM, per germline. The CDR3 loop is CASRLGPGGYTF. In DNA form, the CDR3 reads TGTGCCAGCAGACTGGGTCCGGGTGGCTACACCTTC.

This rearrangement joins TRBV5-4 to TRBJ1-6; D may be TRBD1 (6 bases). Looked up from germline, CDR1 is SGHNT and CDR2 is YYREEE (reference sequence). The CDR3 length is 15 residues. Trimming left V 0 bases short and J 3 bases short, with 7 bases between. This CDR3 reads CASSLEQGYNSPLHF. The CDR3 coding sequence is TGTGCCAGCAGCTTGGAACAGGGCTATAATTCACCCCTCCACTTT. The whole variable domain, filled in from reference TRBV5-4 and TRBJ1-6, reads ETGVTQSPTHLIKTRGQQVTLRCSSQSGHNTVSWYQQALGQGPQFIFQYYREEENGRGNFPPRFSGLQFPNYSSELNVNALELDDSALYLCASSLEQGYNSPLHFGNGTRLTVT.

The chain is built from TRBV5-5 and TRBJ1-1; TRBD1 agrees at 7 bases. Germline CDR1 and CDR2: SGHKS and YYEKEE (reference sequence). This CDR3 spans 14 amino acids. The ends lost 5 bases at V and 0 bases at J; junction bases unmatched: 4. The DNA for the CDR3 is TGTGCCAGCAGACGGGACAGCCTGAACACTGAAGCTTTCTTT. Its translation is CASRRDSLNTEAFF. Together with reference TRBV5-5 and TRBJ1-1, the CDR3 gives the full variable domain: DAGVTQSPTHLIKTRGQQVTLRCSPISGHKSVSWYQQVLGQGPQFIFQYYEKEERGRGNFPDRFSARQFPNYSSELNVNALLLGDSALYLCASRRDSLNTEAFFGQGTRLTVV.

This clone was found a few times. DNA for the CDR3: TGTGCCAGCAGCCAACGGTGGACAGAGAATAGCAATCAGCCCCAGCATTTT. It codes for CASSQRWTENSNQPQHF. This sequence joins TRBV4-2 and TRBJ1-5; weak D call: TRBD1 (6 bases). This CDR3 has 17 residues. Germline values: CDR1 LGHNA, CDR2 YNFKEQ. V shed 2 bases and J shed 0 bases, with 14 bases lying between them.

The chain joins TRBV10-3 to TRBJ2-1; 11 bases agree with TRBD2. The CDR3 runs 16 residues. CDR1 is ENHRY, CDR2 SYGVKD, per germline. V gave up 5 bases and J gave up 8 bases; unmatched junction bases: 11. The CDR3 DNA reads as TGTGCCATCAGTTATACTAGCGGGGGATCCAGCGATGAGCAGTTCTTC. Protein product: CAISYTSGGSSDEQFF.